This T cell receptor beta chain stems from a study of cytomegalovirus exposure and HLA in healthy donors. Findings of the study overall: Testing in vitro showed a few CMV-associated chains specific for CMV antigens. CMV serostatus was the sole immune exposure data available. Exclusion as indistinguishable affected some V segments, including TRBV6-2 and TRBV6-3. Reports indicate that TCR beta sequences accurately predicted the HLA-A and HLA-B alleles of most subjects.

PCR amplification relied on 60 Vbeta primers (plus 13 Jbeta primers). Using immunoSEQ multiplex PCR, the repertoire was profiled, and TCRdb retains in-frame clones only, with some absent. Of roughly 100,000 clones listed, 60% to 85% are singletons. CDR1 and CDR2 (germline): MNHEY, SVGAGI. The CDR3 sequence is 13 residues long. Deletions cut 0 bases from V and 9 bases from J, with 12 bases between. In regard to this clone: Its antigen is unknown.

Sequenced material: PBMCs. The chain carries TRBV6-5 and TRBJ2-7, with D possibly matching TRBD2 (5 bases). The TCR comes from a man aged 45 to 65 in good health and CMV-seropositive. CDR3 sequence: CASSYSRGDGQYF. Here the CDR3 DNA reads TGTGCCAGCAGTTACTCACGGGGTGACGGGCAGTACTTC.